What follows are 6 T cell receptor beta chains derived from one specimen sequenced in a study of CD4 and CD8 cells across lung adenocarcinoma regions. One entry per CDR3 protein results from TCRdb running MiXCR on the PCR reads. This sample has approximately 9,100 distinct CDR3 sequences, with 51% found just once. Sequenced input: CD4+ T cells from the margin of a lung tumor. The receptors were sampled from a male donor with lung adenocarcinoma. The CD4 and CD8 labels of this study may be unreliable.

V is TRBV6-5 and J is TRBJ2-1; D is possibly TRBD1 (6 bases). The ends were cut back, 4 bases at V and 10 bases at J, with 23 bases in the middle. This CDR3 has 16 amino acids. CDR1 is MNHEY, CDR2 SVGAGI, per germline. This CDR3 reads CASSLPAGTGWYEQFF. CDR3 DNA: TGTGCCAGCAGTTTGCCCGCCGGTACAGGGTGGTACGAGCAGTTCTTC.

Judged by abundance, this clonotype is large. This chain connects TRBV4-1 to TRBJ2-1; D not resolved. V lost 1 base and J lost 5, with 6 bases in between. Germline values: CDR1 MGHRA, CDR2 YSYEKL. The CDR3 runs to 13 residues. DNA for the CDR3: TGCGCCAGCAGCCAAGCGCGGAACAATGAGCAGTTCTTC. Translation gives CASSQARNNEQFF.

The chain couples TRBV11-3 to TRBJ2-1; 7 bases fit TRBD2. The DNA matches TRBJ2-7 better at its end, which makes the J call doubtful. CDR3 size: 17 residues. Germline assignment: CDR1 SGHNT and CDR2 YENEEA. Written as DNA, the CDR3 is TGTGCCAGCAGCTGGGGGGGGGGGGGGGGGATGATCGACGAGCAGTACTTC. It is translated as CASSWGGGGGMIDEQYF.

The chain employs TRBV6-1 and TRBJ2-4; D gene ambiguous. The CDR3 is 15 amino acids. Trimming took off 2 bases at V and 3 bases at J, with 11 bases between the two ends. The germline CDR1 and CDR2 sequences are MNHNS and SASEGT. CDR3 DNA sequence: TGTGCCAGCAGTGAAAGAGAGGTAGTCAAAAACATTCAGTACTTC. Protein product: CASSEREVVKNIQYF.

On this clonotype: Sequence at one end of the junction differs from germline and may be a read error. The rearrangement uses TRBV3-1 and TRBJ2-5, with D possibly being TRBD2 (6 bases). Germline V gene sequence: CDR1 LGHDT, CDR2 YNNKEL (reference sequence). The CDR3 consists of 15 residues. CDR3 nucleotides: TGTGCCAGCAGCCAAGTACCGGGACTGCAAGAGACCCAGACTTTC. This sequence encodes CASSQVPGLQETQTF.

The table lists this clonotype with many counts. The rearrangement uses TRBV7-2 and TRBJ2-4, with 7 nucleotides matching TRBD2. V shed 0 bases, J shed 6 bases, and the junction held 2 bases outside the gene matches. Germline values: CDR1 SGHTA, CDR2 FQGNSA. CDR3 length equals 14 residues. This CDR3 is CASSLAGGLNIQYF. Here the CDR3 DNA reads TGTGCCAGCAGCTTAGCGGGGGGGTTAAACATTCAGTACTTC. Variable domain in full (rest from reference TRBV7-2 and TRBJ2-4): GAGVSQSPSNKVTEKGKDVELRCDPISGHTALYWYRQSLGQGLEFLIYFQGNSAPDKSGLPSDRFSAERTGGSVSTLTIQRTQQEDSAVYLCASSLAGGLNIQYFGAGTRLSVL.